The sequence of this T cell receptor beta chain was determined in a study of blood T cell repertoires in COVID-19. Study in general: Sites in the United States, Italy and Spain provided acute and convalescent COVID-19 samples.

Authors' analysis steps: Amplified reference gene primers provided the basis for estimating nucleated cell counts. The protocol was immunoSEQ multiplex PCR, while the TCRdb copy is restricted to in-frame clones and leaves out a portion. D and trimming come from the DNA, and the V and J calls and clone size come from that table. The sample contains 150,000 or so clones, more than 60% of which appear only once. The sequencing sample was made of peripheral blood. The receptor was derived from a woman aged 50 to 65 with active or convalescent COVID-19.

The CDR3 DNA follows: TGTGCCAGCATCCCCGGCAGGGTGGTGACTGAAGCTTTCTTT. Translated: CASIPGRVVTEAFF. The V call is TRBV7-2, the J call TRBJ1-1, with D possibly being TRBD1 (5 bases). This CDR3 contains 14 residues. Deletions cut 7 bases from V and 5 bases from J, with 17 bases between. Germline-derived CDR1 and CDR2 are SGHTA and FQGNSA.